Listed below are T cell receptor beta chains from one sample, sequenced in a study of T cells after yellow fever vaccination. MiXCR was run by TCRdb on the 5' RACE reads, yielding one entry per CDR3 protein. The sample shows approximately 600,000 distinct CDR3 sequences, more than 9% of them seen only once. The sequencing here drew on PBMCs, taken on the day of the yellow fever booster vaccination. Receptor source: a man in his thirties or forties who received the YFV17D yellow fever vaccine. The CDR3 runs from the conserved cysteine through the conserved F or W. Each record gives: clone size, V gene, J gene, D gene, CDR3 DNA, CDR3 protein. The D gene is left open where the match is weak. The size of a clone is reported for some rows only, either as once, few or many, or as a class for expanded clones.

>.|TRBV18|TRBJ1-1|TRBD1
TGTGCCAGCTCACCCACTATTCAGGGGGCGTCTGAAGCTTTCTTT
CASSPTIQGASEAFF
>.|TRBV7-3|TRBJ2-6|.
TGTGCCAGCAGCTCCGAGGGCTCTGGGGCCAACGTCCTGACTTTC
CASSSEGSGANVLTF
>few|TRBV7-6|TRBJ2-2|.
TGTGCCAGCAGCTTAGTTGCTAGTAGGGACGGGGAGCTGTTTTTT
CASSLVASRDGELFF
>.|TRBV7-6|TRBJ2-2|.
TGTGCCAGCAGCCCCTACCCGGGAGAAACCGGGGAGCTGTTTTTT
CASSPYPGETGELFF
>.|TRBV5-1|TRBJ2-1|.
TGCGCCAGCAGCGACGGACGAACCAACTACAATGAGCAGTTCTTC
CASSDGRTNYNEQFF
>.|TRBV20-1|TRBJ2-7|.
TGCAGTGCTAGAGATTTGGGGGAGCGAACCTACGAGCAGTACTTC
CSARDLGERTYEQYF
>few|TRBV7-8|TRBJ2-7|.
TGTGCCAGCAGCTTCCTAGCGCCATCCTACGAGCAGTACTTC
CASSFLAPSYEQYF
>.|TRBV7-2|TRBJ1-6|.
TGTGCCAGCAGCTTAGCGGGGAATAATTCACCCCTCCACTTT
CASSLAGNNSPLHF
>few|TRBV5-1|TRBJ2-7|.
TGCGCCAGTTGCCGGGACAAGCCCTACGAGCAGTACTTC
CASCRDKPYEQYF
>.|TRBV20-1|TRBJ2-5|TRBD2
TGCAGTGCTAGTGGGGCTAGCGGAGATGAGGAGACCCAGTACTTC
CSASGASGDEETQYF
>many|TRBV5-1|TRBJ2-2|.
TGCGCCAGCAGCTTACAGACGGTGTTCACCGGGGAGCTGTTTTTT
CASSLQTVFTGELFF
>few|TRBV27|TRBJ1-2|.
TGTGCCAGCCTTGGGGAGTTAGGCTACACCTTC
CASLGELGYTF
>medium-sized|TRBV20-1|TRBJ1-5|.
TGCAGTGCTAGTGAAGTTACTAATCAGCCCCAGCATTTT
CSASEVTNQPQHF
>few|TRBV4-3|TRBJ2-7|TRBD1
TGCGCCAGCAGCCAAGATGGGACAGGGGGAAGCTCCTACGAGCAGTACTTC
CASSQDGTGGSSYEQYF
>many|TRBV2|TRBJ2-3|.
TGTGCCAGTGACTTAGTACCAGATACGCAGTATTTT
CASDLVPDTQYF
>.|TRBV5-1|TRBJ2-7|.
TGCGCCAGCAGCGGGGGGCTCGCTACCGAGCAGTACTTC
CASSGGLATEQYF
>.|TRBV6-5|TRBJ1-1|.
TGTGCCAGCAGTTACGCGACAGTGAACACTGAAGCTTTCTTT
CASSYATVNTEAFF
>.|TRBV9|TRBJ2-7|.
TGTGCCAGCAGCGTAGCTACGGGGTACGAGCAGTACTTC
CASSVATGYEQYF
>many|TRBV20-1|TRBJ1-4|.
TGCAGTGCCGACGGGACTTTAAATGAAAAACTGTTTTTT
CSADGTLNEKLFF
>.|TRBV7-9|TRBJ2-2|.
TGTGCCAGCAGCTTATTCTTGGAAGGGGAGCTGTTTTTT
CASSLFLEGELFF
>few|TRBV6-2/TRBV6-3|TRBJ2-7|.
TGTGCCAGCGGAATCAGGACCTCGCAACTCTACGAGCAGTACTTC
CASGIRTSQLYEQYF
>.|TRBV5-6|TRBJ2-5|TRBD2
TGTGCCAGCAGCTTGGACCCTCCACTAGCGGGAGGGCCTTGGGAGACCCAGTACTTC
CASSLDPPLAGGPWETQYF
>few|TRBV19|TRBJ2-1|.
TGTGCCAGTAACGTGGGCGGCACGACGACCTACAATGAGCAGTTCTTC
CASNVGGTTTYNEQFF
>.|TRBV3-1|TRBJ2-5|.
TGTGCCAGCAGCCAAGTGGGGTACTACAGGGAAGGCGGCCAAGAGACCCAGTGCTTC
CASSQVGYYREGGQETQCF
>.|TRBV5-1|TRBJ2-3|TRBD2
TGCGCCAGCAGCTCTCACCAGTTAGCGGGACGGACAGATACGCAGTATTTT
CASSSHQLAGRTDTQYF
>.|TRBV29-1|TRBJ2-3|TRBD2
TGCAGCGTTGCCGGGACTAGCGGGACTAGCACAGATACGCAGTATTTT
CSVAGTSGTSTDTQYF
>.|TRBV7-8|TRBJ2-5|.
TGTGCCAGCAGCTCCATCTGGGAGACCCAGTACTTC
CASSSIWETQYF
>many|TRBV24-1|TRBJ2-1|.
TGTGCCACCAGTGATGGTAGAATGGATGAGCAGTTCTTC
CATSDGRMDEQFF
>many|TRBV27|TRBJ1-1|.
TGTGCCAGCAGTTTATCCCCCCCGAACATGAACACTGAAGCTTTCTTT
CASSLSPPNMNTEAFF
>many|TRBV27|TRBJ2-1|TRBD2
TGTGCCAGCAGTGCCGGGACTAGCGGGAACAATGAGCAGTTCTTC
CASSAGTSGNNEQFF
>few|TRBV18|TRBJ2-7|.
TGTGCCAGCTCCCCCCCCAGGAGACAAAACTACGAGCAGTACTTC
CASSPPRRQNYEQYF
>.|TRBV6-5|TRBJ2-7|TRBD2
TGTGCCAGCAGTTACGGGGTTCTAGCGGGATCCTACGAGCAGTACTTC
CASSYGVLAGSYEQYF
>many|TRBV28|TRBJ2-7|.
TGTGCCAGCATGGCCGGCTCCTACGAGCAGTACTTC
CASMAGSYEQYF
>few|TRBV18|TRBJ2-7|TRBD1
TGTGCCAGCTCACCTAAACGGGACAGGGCGCACGAGCAGTACTTC
CASSPKRDRAHEQYF
>few|TRBV28|TRBJ1-1|.
TGTGCCAGCAGTGCTTGGTCAGGGGTTTTGTACACTGAAGCTTTCTTT
CASSAWSGVLYTEAFF
>.|TRBV3-1|TRBJ2-4|.
TGTGCCAGCAGCCAAGTGGGGGCCAGCGCGGGCAGCATTCAGTACTTC
CASSQVGASAGSIQYF
>few|TRBV20-1|TRBJ2-1|.
TGCAGTGCTAGACCACCCGACTTTGGGGCTGAGCAGTTCTTC
CSARPPDFGAEQFF
>many|TRBV7-2|TRBJ2-3|.
TGTGCCAGCAGTCGGGACGGATTCACAGATACGCAGTATTTT
CASSRDGFTDTQYF
>many|TRBV11-2|TRBJ2-2|TRBD2
TGTGCCAGCAGCCGACTAGCGGGAAGGCAGAGCACCGGGGAGCTGTTTTTT
CASSRLAGRQSTGELFF
>.|TRBV5-4|TRBJ2-7|.
TGTGCCAGCAGCTTGGGTTTGGGGGTCAACTACGAGCAGTACTTC
CASSLGLGVNYEQYF
>few|TRBV5-4|TRBJ2-3|TRBD1
TGTGCCAGCAGCCCGTGGACAGGTGTGTCACAAGATACGCAGTATTTT
CASSPWTGVSQDTQYF
>few|TRBV7-9|TRBJ2-7|TRBD2
TGTGCCAGCAGCTTCCGACTAGCGGGAGGGAACGAGCAGTACTTC
CASSFRLAGGNEQYF
>.|TRBV18|TRBJ2-4|TRBD1
TGTGCCAGCTCATCGGGACAGCCCAAAAACATTCAGTACTTC
CASSSGQPKNIQYF
>.|TRBV27|TRBJ2-7|TRBD1
TGTGCCAGCAGTGGGGGACCCGGGACAGGCTCCTACGAGCAGTACTTC
CASSGGPGTGSYEQYF
>.|TRBV7-9|TRBJ1-1|.
TGTGCCAGCAGCTTGGGAGGGATAACTGAAGCTTTCTTT
CASSLGGITEAFF
>many|TRBV5-1|TRBJ2-1|.
TGCGCCAGCAGCTCGAGGACAGTCTACAATGAGCAGTTCTTC
CASSSRTVYNEQFF